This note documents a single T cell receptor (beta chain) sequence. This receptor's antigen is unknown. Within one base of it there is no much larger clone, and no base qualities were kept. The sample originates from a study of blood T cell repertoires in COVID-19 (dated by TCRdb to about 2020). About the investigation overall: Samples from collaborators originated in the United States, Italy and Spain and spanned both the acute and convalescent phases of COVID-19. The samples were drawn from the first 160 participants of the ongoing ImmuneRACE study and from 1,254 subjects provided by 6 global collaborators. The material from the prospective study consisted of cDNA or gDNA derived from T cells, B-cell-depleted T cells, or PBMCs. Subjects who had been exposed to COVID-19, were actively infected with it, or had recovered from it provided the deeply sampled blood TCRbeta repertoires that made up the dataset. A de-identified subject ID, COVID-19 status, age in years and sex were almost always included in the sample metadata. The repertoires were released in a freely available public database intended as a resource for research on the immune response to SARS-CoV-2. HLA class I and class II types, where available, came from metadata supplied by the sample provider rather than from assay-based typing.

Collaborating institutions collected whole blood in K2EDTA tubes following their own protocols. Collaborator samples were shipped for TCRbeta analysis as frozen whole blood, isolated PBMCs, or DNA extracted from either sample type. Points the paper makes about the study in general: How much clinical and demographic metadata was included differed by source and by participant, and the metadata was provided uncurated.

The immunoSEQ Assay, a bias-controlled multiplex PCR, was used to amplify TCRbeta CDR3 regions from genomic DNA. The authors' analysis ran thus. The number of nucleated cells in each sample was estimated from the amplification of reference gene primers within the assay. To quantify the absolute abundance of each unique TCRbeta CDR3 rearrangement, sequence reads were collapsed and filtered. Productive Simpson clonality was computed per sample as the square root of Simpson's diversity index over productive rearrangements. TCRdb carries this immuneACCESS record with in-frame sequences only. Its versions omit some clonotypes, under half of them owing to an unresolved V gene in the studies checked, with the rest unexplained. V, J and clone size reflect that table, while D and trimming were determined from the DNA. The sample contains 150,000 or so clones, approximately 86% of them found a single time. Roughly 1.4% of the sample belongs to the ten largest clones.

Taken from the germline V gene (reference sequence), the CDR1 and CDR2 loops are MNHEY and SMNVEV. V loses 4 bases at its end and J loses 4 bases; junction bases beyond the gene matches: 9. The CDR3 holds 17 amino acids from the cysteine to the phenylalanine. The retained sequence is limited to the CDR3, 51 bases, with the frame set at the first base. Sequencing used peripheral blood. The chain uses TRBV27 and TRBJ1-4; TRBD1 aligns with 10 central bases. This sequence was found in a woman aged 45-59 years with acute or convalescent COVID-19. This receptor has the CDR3 CASSSGTGAGFNEKLFF. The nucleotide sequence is TGTGCCAGCAGTTCTGGGACAGGGGCCGGCTTTAATGAAAAACTGTTTTTT.